The next 25 T cell receptor beta chains were all read from a single sample in a study of blood T cell repertoires in COVID-19. Generated by immunoSEQ multiplex PCR, the TCRdb table keeps only in-frame clones and is missing some. This table has about 33,000 clones, around 83% appearing once. Input material: peripheral blood. These TCRs come from a human donor in a cohort sampled during active COVID-19.

The table lists this clone with a few counts. The chain joins TRBV6-2 or TRBV6-3 to TRBJ2-7; TRBD1 might be the D (5 bases). The CDR3 has 14 residues. Trimming took off 1 base at V and 3 bases at J, with 10 bases between the two ends. Germline V lookup: CDR1 MNHEY, CDR2 SVGEGT. CDR3 residues: CASSYFQGIYEQYF. As DNA, the CDR3 is TGTGCCAGCAGTTACTTTCAGGGAATCTACGAGCAGTACTTC.

The chain joins TRBV12-3 or TRBV12-4 to TRBJ2-7; D possibly corresponds to TRBD2 (5 bases). Trimming removed 5 bases from V and 1 base from J, with 9 bases in between. This CDR3 comprises 13 residues. CDR3 sequence (DNA): TGTGCCAGCAGTCCGGGGATTTCCTACGAGCAGTACTTC. This encodes CASSPGISYEQYF.

The chain recombines TRBV19 with TRBJ2-3; 9 bases map to TRBD1. This CDR3 has 15 amino acids. V shed 5 bases and J 4 bases; nucleotides not matched to a gene: 7. CDR1 LNHDA and CDR2 SQIVND come from the germline V gene (reference sequence). The DNA for the CDR3 is TGTGCCAGTAGTCCAGGGACAGGGATTTCAGATACGCAGTATTTT. This encodes CASSPGTGISDTQYF.

This chain joins TRBV13 and TRBJ2-2; tentative D call: TRBD2 (7 bases). V was pared by 5 bases and J by 0 bases, with 10 bases between. This CDR3 is built from 15 residues. Germline V gene lookup returns CDR1 PRHDT and CDR2 FYEKMQ (reference sequence). CDR3 amino acids: CASSRGAANTGELFF. DNA for the CDR3: TGTGCCAGCAGCCGGGGGGCGGCGAACACCGGGGAGCTGTTTTTT.

The chain has TRBV30 and TRBJ1-4; 10 bases align to TRBD1. Germline loops: CDR1 GTSNPN, CDR2 SVGIG (reference sequence). V lost 2 bases to trimming and J lost 0 bases; unmatched junction nucleotides: 3. The CDR3 length is 16 residues. CDR3 sequence (DNA): TGTGCCTGGAGTCCAGGGACAGGGGCAACTAATGAAAAACTGTTTTTT. Its translation is CAWSPGTGATNEKLFF.

The CDR3 spells CASTPKQGRVGTEAFF. The CDR3 nucleotides are TGTGCCAGCACCCCCAAGCAGGGAAGGGTGGGCACTGAAGCTTTCTTT. J is TRBJ1-1 and V is TRBV7-9, with a possible D match to TRBD1 (5 bases). V was pared by 7 bases and J by 4 bases, with 22 bases between. This CDR3 spans 16 amino acids. Germline CDR1 SEHNR, CDR2 FQNEAQ (reference sequence).

A word on this clone: One end of the junction is discordant with germline, which a read error may explain. The chain couples TRBV7-7 to TRBJ2-1, with 8 bases identical to TRBD2. CDR1 and CDR2 from the germline V gene are SSHAT and FNYEAQ (reference sequence). CDR3 size: 14 residues. DNA of the CDR3: TGTGCTAGCAGCCAAGGGACTAGTCTCAATGAGCAGTTCTTC. Translated: CASSQGTSLNEQFF. Based on the CDR3 plus reference TRBV7-7 and TRBJ2-1, the full variable domain is GAGVSQSPRYKVTKRGQDVTLRCDPISSHATLYWYQQALGQGPEFLTYFNYEAQPDKSGLPSDRFSAERPEGSISTLTIQRTEQRDSAMYRCASSQGTSLNEQFFGPGTRLTVL.

The V and J genes are TRBV29-1 and TRBJ1-2, with a weak D call TRBD1 (6 bases). The CDR3 has 14 residues. Trimming removed 6 bases at V and 4 bases at J, with 18 bases between. Germline assignment: CDR1 SQVTM and CDR2 ANQGSEA. CDR3 loop: CSVGRQDPLYGYTF. The CDR3 nucleotides read TGCAGCGTCGGAAGACAGGACCCCCTCTATGGCTACACCTTC.

The CDR3 nucleotides are TGTGCCAGCAGTGATCTGGGACTCGGGTATGGCTACACCTTC. It encodes CASSDLGLGYGYTF. The genes are TRBV6-1 and TRBJ1-2; the D gene is possibly TRBD1 (5 bases). The CDR3 length is 14 residues. Germline V gene data show CDR1 as MNHNS and CDR2 as SASEGT. With 3 bases removed from V and 5 bases from J, the gap between germline ends came to 13 bases.

This chain joins TRBV2 and TRBJ2-7, with a possible D match to TRBD1 (6 bases). V dropped 6 bases and J dropped 4 bases, with 19 bases sitting between them. CDR1 is SNHLY, CDR2 FYNNEI, per germline. The CDR3 runs 15 residues. The CDR3 DNA reads as TGTGCCAGCAGCAACCAAGGGGACATTCCTTACGAGCAGTACTTC. Translation: CASSNQGDIPYEQYF.

This clone showed up just once. V and J are TRBV27 and TRBJ1-6; the match to TRBD1 covers 10 bases. This CDR3 comprises 15 residues. CDR1 is MNHEY, CDR2 SMNVEV, per germline (reference sequence). With 2 bases clipped from V and 9 bases from J, the junction kept 4 bases outside the gene matches. As DNA, the CDR3 is TGTGCCAGCAGTTTAGGGACAGGGGATGCTTCACCCCTCCACTTT. This sequence encodes CASSLGTGDASPLHF.

This clone was detected once. The CDR3 DNA reads TGTGCCAGCAGTTTATGGGGACAGGGGGCGCGCGGTGGCTACACCTTC. Translating it yields CASSLWGQGARGGYTF. The rearrangement uses TRBV27 and TRBJ1-2; 12 positions match TRBD1. Germline loops: CDR1 MNHEY, CDR2 SMNVEV (reference sequence). The CDR3 has 16 amino acids. The V segment lost 1 base and the J segment 7 bases; nucleotides outside the gene matches: 7.

The rearrangement links TRBV4-1 to TRBJ2-1; 10 nucleotides line up with TRBD2. Germline CDR1 reads MGHRA; CDR2 reads YSYEKL. Losses at the gene ends were 0 bases for V and 10 bases for J; bases not matched to a gene: 15. The CDR3 spans 18 residues. CDR3 sequence reads: CASSQDRASGGNSREQFF. The DNA for the CDR3 is TGCGCCAGCAGCCAAGATCGGGCTAGCGGGGGAAATAGTAGGGAGCAGTTCTTC.

The chain uses TRBV28 and TRBJ2-3, with D possibly being TRBD2 (5 bases). The CDR3 contains 16 residues. Trimming removed 1 base at V and 4 bases at J, with 15 bases between. Germline loops: CDR1 MDHEN, CDR2 SYDVKM. Here the CDR3 DNA reads TGTGCCAGCAGTTTATCGGGGAGCTATGTCCCAGATACGCAGTATTTT. It yields the protein CASSLSGSYVPDTQYF.

This rearrangement joins TRBV5-1 to TRBJ1-1, with D unresolved. Germline CDR1 is SGHRS and CDR2 is YFSETQ. Between the trimmed V and J ends, which lost 3 bases and 5 bases, there was a span of 17 bases. The CDR3 contains 15 residues. The CDR3 loop is CASSSGEGAGTEAFF. The CDR3 DNA follows: TGCGCCAGCAGCTCGGGCGAGGGCGCGGGAACTGAAGCTTTCTTT.

CDR3 DNA sequence: TGTGCCAGCAGCTTGGGGCAGGCGCTCTCCTACGAGCAGTACTTC. It specifies CASSLGQALSYEQYF. The chain joins TRBV5-4 to TRBJ2-7; unclear D gene. The V gene lost 0 bases and the J gene lost 0 bases, with 10 bases spanning the gap. This CDR3 is built from 15 residues. CDR1 SGHNT and CDR2 YYREEE come from the germline V gene (reference sequence).

J is TRBJ2-7 and V is TRBV13; D is perhaps TRBD2 (5 bases). Germline CDR1 PRHDT, CDR2 FYEKMQ (reference sequence). Trimming left V 3 bases short and J 3 bases short, with 12 bases between. This CDR3 has 14 amino acids. CDR3 amino acids: CASSFYGESYEQYF. DNA for the CDR3: TGTGCCAGCAGCTTTTACGGGGAAAGCTACGAGCAGTACTTC.

CDR3 residues: CASSYGTGASEQYF. DNA for the CDR3: TGTGCCAGCAGTTACGGGACAGGGGCCTCCGAGCAGTACTTC. The chain joins TRBV6-5 to TRBJ2-7, with 10 bases aligning to TRBD1. The J segment lost 6 bases and the V segment lost 2 bases, leaving 4 bases of the junction unmatched. The CDR3 is 14 residues long. Looked up from germline, CDR1 is MNHEY and CDR2 is SVGAGI.

This sequence joins TRBV2 and TRBJ1-6; 8 nucleotides align to TRBD1. J gave up 6 bases and V 6 bases, and 13 bases lay outside the gene matches. Germline V gene data show CDR1 as SNHLY and CDR2 as FYNNEI. The CDR3 spans 17 residues. The CDR3 protein is CASSQAGQGGINSPLHF. DNA for the CDR3: TGTGCCAGCAGCCAAGCCGGACAGGGTGGGATTAATTCACCCCTCCACTTT. The entire variable domain, with the rest obtained from reference TRBV2 and TRBJ1-6, is as follows: EPEVTQTPSHQVTQMGQEVILRCVPISNHLYFYWYRQILGQKVEFLVSFYNNEISEKSEIFDDQFSVERPDGSNFTLKIRSTKLEDSAMYFCASSQAGQGGINSPLHFGNGTRLTVT.

The CDR3 nucleotides read TGTGCCAGCAGTCTGACCGGGTCCTACACCGGGGAGCTGTTTTTT. It specifies CASSLTGSYTGELFF. The chain joins TRBV28 to TRBJ2-2; D is unresolved. The germline gives CDR1 MDHEN, CDR2 SYDVKM. Trimming shortened V by 5 bases and J by 3 bases, and 13 bases separated the two germline ends. The CDR3 sequence is 15 residues long.

The gene calls are TRBV20-1 and TRBJ2-2; TRBD2 matches at 10 bases. Germline CDR1 is DFQATT and CDR2 is SNEGSKA (reference sequence). V lost 6 bases and J lost 6; bases outside the gene matches: 7. This CDR3 has 14 amino acids. The chain's CDR3 is CSASSGRISGELFF. The CDR3 nucleotides are TGCAGTGCGAGTAGCGGGAGGATCTCCGGGGAGCTGTTTTTT.

The chain employs TRBV18 and TRBJ2-1; possibly TRBD2 for D (6 bases). V was trimmed by 3 bases and J by 1 base, leaving 10 bases between them. CDR1 and CDR2 from the germline V gene are KGHSH and LQKENI. This CDR3 is 15 amino acids long. Here the CDR3 reads CASSPEGRSYNEQFF. The CDR3 nucleotides read TGTGCCAGCTCACCGGAAGGGAGGTCCTACAATGAGCAGTTCTTC.

The J gene is TRBJ1-2, the V gene TRBV4-2; 11 nucleotides match TRBD1. The germline gives CDR1 LGHNA, CDR2 YNFKEQ. The CDR3 is 16 amino acids. V shed 4 bases, J shed 4 bases, and the junction held 8 bases outside the gene matches. CDR3 in amino acids: CASSPRTGGESYGYTF. Here the CDR3 DNA reads TGTGCCAGCAGCCCTAGGACAGGGGGCGAGAGCTATGGCTACACCTTC.

This clone occurred once. The chain links TRBV18 to TRBJ1-1; 7 nucleotides align to TRBD1. V trimming: 2 bases; J trimming: 3 bases; junction bases outside the gene matches: 6. The CDR3 sequence is 15 residues long. Germline V CDR1 and CDR2: KGHSH, LQKENI. For the CDR3, the DNA is TGTGCCAGCTCACCAATGACAGGGCTAGACACTGAAGCTTTCTTT. Its translation is CASSPMTGLDTEAFF.

The chain recombines TRBV4-1 with TRBJ2-3; 8 bases are shared with TRBD2. V dropped 1 base and J dropped 1; count of bases not matched to a gene: 7. The CDR3 spans 17 residues. Germline V gene lookup returns CDR1 MGHRA and CDR2 YSYEKL. The CDR3 loop reads CASSQGGAGGGTDTQYF. The CDR3 nucleotides read TGCGCCAGCAGCCAAGGTGGGGCGGGAGGCGGCACAGATACGCAGTATTTT.